One sample yielded the 22 T cell receptor beta chains listed below, sequenced in a study of cytomegalovirus exposure and HLA in healthy donors. Primers for the PCR totalled 60 Vbeta and 13 Jbeta. Some clones are missing from TCRdb's copy, which holds only in-frame ones; the method was immunoSEQ multiplex PCR. In all, the sample yields nearly 200,000 clones. Specimen: PBMCs. The receptors stem from a boy younger than 18 in good health and CMV-seronegative.

The chain combines TRBV5-4 with TRBJ2-5; possibly TRBD1 for D (5 bases). CDR3 length equals 15 residues. V was cut by 0 bases and J by 5 bases, with 14 bases left in between. CDR1 is SGHNT and CDR2 is YYREEE in the germline V gene (reference sequence). The CDR3 here is CASSLGQTGWETQYF. The CDR3 DNA reads as TGTGCCAGCAGCTTGGGACAGACTGGCTGGGAGACCCAGTACTTC.

The rearrangement uses TRBV5-6 and TRBJ2-7; 10 nucleotides match TRBD1. The CDR3 totals 15 residues. Germline CDR1 is SGHDT and CDR2 is YYEEEE. The V and J ends lost 6 bases and 4 bases, in that order; junction bases with no gene match: 10. CDR3 coding DNA: TGTGCCAGCACCCGGGTTGGGGACAGGGGATACGAGCAGTACTTC. As protein: CASTRVGDRGYEQYF.

The CDR3 DNA is TGTGCCAGCAGCACCGAGAGTGACAGCTCTGGAAACACCATATATTTT. Amino acid sequence: CASSTESDSSGNTIYF. The chain carries TRBV9 and TRBJ1-3; perhaps TRBD1 as D (5 bases). The CDR3 contains 16 residues. Germline V gene lookup returns CDR1 SGDLS and CDR2 YYNGEE. V lost 4 bases and J 0 bases, leaving 14 bases between the germline ends.

The CDR3 loop is CASSGGGDISYEQYF. CDR3 nucleotide sequence: TGTGCCAGCAGCGGAGGGGGGGACATCTCCTACGAGCAGTACTTC. This rearrangement joins TRBV9 to TRBJ2-7; D might be TRBD2 (7 bases). The germline V and J ends were trimmed by 3 bases and 0 bases, with 13 bases remaining between them. Germline CDR1 and CDR2: SGDLS and YYNGEE. The CDR3 sequence is 15 residues long. Drawing the rest from reference TRBV9 and TRBJ2-7, the complete variable domain is DSGVTQTPKHLITATGQRVTLRCSPRSGDLSVYWYQQSLDQGLQFLIQYYNGEERAKGNILERFSAQQFPDLHSELNLSSLELGDSALYFCASSGGGDISYEQYFGPGTRLTVT.

The chain combines TRBV9 with TRBJ2-5; D ambiguous. Trimming removed 0 bases from V and 3 bases from J, with 6 bases in between. Germline CDR1 and CDR2: SGDLS and YYNGEE. The CDR3 runs to 13 residues. CDR3 nucleotides: TGTGCCAGCAGCGTAGAAGCGAAAGAGACCCAGTACTTC. Translating gives CASSVEAKETQYF.

The chain has TRBV28 and TRBJ1-1; TRBD1 aligns across 11 bases. J lost 5 bases, V lost 5 bases, and 10 bases had no gene match. CDR3 length equals 16 residues. CDR1 and CDR2 (germline): MDHEN, SYDVKM. In DNA form, the CDR3 reads TGTGCCAGCAGTCCCAGGGGACAGGGGGGAATTACTGAAGCTTTCTTT. Translating gives CASSPRGQGGITEAFF.

V and J are TRBV19 and TRBJ1-1; weak D call: TRBD1 (6 bases). The V and J ends lost 3 bases and 0 bases respectively, with 8 bases between them. Germline assignment: CDR1 LNHDA and CDR2 SQIVND (reference sequence). There are 14 residues in the CDR3. CDR3 loop: CASSMWDMNTEAFF. The DNA of the CDR3 is TGTGCCAGTAGTATGTGGGACATGAACACTGAAGCTTTCTTT.

The CDR3 is CSVGTGGIGYTF. Written as DNA, the CDR3 is TGCAGCGTTGGGACAGGGGGCATCGGCTACACCTTC. The chain recombines TRBV29-1 with TRBJ1-2; 11 nucleotides match TRBD1. CDR3 length: 12 amino acids. Germline V lookup: CDR1 SQVTM, CDR2 ANQGSEA. V shed 4 bases and J 8 bases; nucleotides not matched to a gene: 3. Full variable domain (outside the CDR3, taken from reference TRBV29-1 and TRBJ1-2): SAVISQKPSRDICQRGTSLTIQCQVDSQVTMMFWYRQQPGQSLTLIATANQGSEATYESGFVIDKFPISRPNLTFSTLTVSNMSPEDSSIYLCSVGTGGIGYTFGSGTRLTVV.

The chain recombines TRBV6-5 with TRBJ2-7; 9 nucleotides agree with TRBD2. Per germline, CDR1 MNHEY and CDR2 SVGAGI. CDR3 length equals 15 residues. Unmatched junction bases numbered 11, after V lost 7 bases and J lost 4 bases. Written as DNA, the CDR3 is TGTGCCAGCATGCGACGACTAGCGGTGGGGTACGAGCAGTACTTC. The encoded protein is CASMRRLAVGYEQYF.

For the CDR3, the DNA is TGTGCCAGCTCACCGTCGACGGGAAATGAAAAACTGTTTTTT. It encodes CASSPSTGNEKLFF. The rearrangement joins TRBV18 to TRBJ1-4; D is ambiguous. Germline CDR1 is KGHSH and CDR2 is LQKENI. This CDR3 is built from 14 residues. V was cut by 3 bases and J by 5 bases, with 10 bases left in between.

The chain combines TRBV18 with TRBJ1-5; D is uncertain. V lost 4 bases, J lost 5 bases, and 6 bases lay in between. CDR1 is KGHSH, CDR2 LQKENI, per germline. The CDR3 runs 12 residues. The DNA of the CDR3 is TGTGCCAGCTCACACGGGGATCAGCCCCAGCATTTT. This gives the protein CASSHGDQPQHF.

The gene calls are TRBV30 and TRBJ1-2; D may be TRBD1 (5 bases). The CDR3 loop spans 17 amino acids. Trimming stripped 0 bases from V and 2 bases from J, with 19 bases between. Germline CDR1 is GTSNPN and CDR2 is SVGIG (reference sequence). CDR3: CAWSVAPPGYLNYGYTF. The CDR3 bases are TGTGCCTGGAGTGTAGCCCCTCCAGGGTATCTGAACTATGGCTACACCTTC.

The chain uses TRBV28 and TRBJ2-7, with TRBD1 identical over 11 bases. Germline assignment: CDR1 MDHEN and CDR2 SYDVKM. With V trimmed by 5 bases and J by 5 bases, 8 bases remained unmatched. This CDR3 region has 15 residues. In DNA, the CDR3 is TGTGCCAGCAGTCTACGGACAGGGGGCATAGACGAGCAGTACTTC. Encoded protein: CASSLRTGGIDEQYF.

The CDR3, as DNA: TGTGCCAGCAGTCCGTTCGGGACAGGCTCCTACGAGCAGTACTTC. Amino acid sequence: CASSPFGTGSYEQYF. The rearrangement uses TRBV27 and TRBJ2-7, with 8 bases that match TRBD1. The CDR3 consists of 15 residues. J gave up 0 bases and V 5 bases, and 6 bases lay outside the gene matches. CDR1 is MNHEY, CDR2 SMNVEV, per germline (reference sequence).

This chain links TRBV5-1 with TRBJ2-2, with 7 bases aligning to TRBD2. V trimming: 7 bases; J trimming: 5 bases; junction bases outside the gene matches: 5. The CDR3 has 13 residues. CDR1 and CDR2 (germline): SGHRS, YFSETQ. CDR3 DNA: TGCGCCAGCCTGAGCGGGGATACCGGGGAGCTGTTTTTT. This encodes CASLSGDTGELFF.

The rearrangement links TRBV15 to TRBJ1-6; maybe TRBD1 (5 bases). The CDR3 sequence is 17 residues long. The germline V gene encodes CDR1 LNHNV and CDR2 YYDKDF (reference sequence). The V end was cut by 7 bases, the J end by 5 bases, with 21 bases between. The CDR3, as DNA: TGTGCCACCACCCAGCTGGGGAGGGGTTTCAATAATTCACCCCTCCACTTT. Translated, it gives CATTQLGRGFNNSPLHF.

V usage is TRBV4-2 and J usage is TRBJ2-2, with D maybe TRBD2 (6 bases). Germline V gives CDR1 LGHNA, CDR2 YNFKEQ. The CDR3 is 18 residues long. V was cut by 2 bases and J by 6 bases, with 22 bases left in between. This chain's CDR3 is CASSQKIGGASGPGELFF. The CDR3 nucleotides are TGTGCCAGCAGCCAAAAAATAGGCGGGGCATCGGGACCCGGGGAGCTGTTTTTT.

J is TRBJ1-4 and V is TRBV28, with D hard to call. Germline loops: CDR1 MDHEN, CDR2 SYDVKM. V was trimmed by 4 bases and J by 9 bases, leaving 9 bases between them. CDR3 length equals 12 residues. The CDR3 bases are TGTGCCAGCAGTTCCGACACCCAAAAACTGTTTTTT. Its protein product is CASSSDTQKLFF.

This chain joins TRBV19 and TRBJ2-1; TRBD2 matches 13 bases. Germline trimming cut 5 bases from V and 0 bases from J; bases unmatched to any gene: 19. CDR1 and CDR2 (germline): LNHDA, SQIVND (reference sequence). CDR3 length: 22 residues. CDR3 sequence reads: CASSVTPPGLAGSRSSYNEQFF. CDR3 bases: TGTGCCAGTAGTGTAACTCCACCGGGACTAGCGGGGTCAAGAAGCTCCTACAATGAGCAGTTCTTC. The variable domain in full, completed from reference TRBV19 and TRBJ2-1, reads DGGITQSPKYLFRKEGQNVTLSCEQNLNHDAMYWYRQDPGQGLRLIYYSQIVNDFQKGDIAEGYSVSREKKESFPLTVTSAQKNPTAFYLCASSVTPPGLAGSRSSYNEQFFGPGTRLTVL.

V usage is TRBV6-5 and J usage is TRBJ2-1; 8 nucleotides line up with TRBD2. V gave up 7 bases and J gave up 8 bases; unmatched junction bases: 10. From germline, CDR1 is MNHEY and CDR2 SVGAGI. This CDR3 spans 14 amino acids. CDR3: CASTRGSGGYEQFF. The CDR3 coding sequence is TGTGCCAGCACTCGGGGGAGCGGGGGATATGAGCAGTTCTTC.

The chain is built from TRBV4-1 and TRBJ2-5; TRBD1 matches 10 bases. TRBJ2-7 explains the end of the DNA better; the J call may be wrong. This CDR3 comprises 17 residues. Germline loops: CDR1 MGHRA, CDR2 YSYEKL. CDR3 loop: CASSHPSGTGVTHEQYF. Written as DNA, the CDR3 is TGCGCCAGCAGCCACCCCTCCGGGACAGGGGTTACCCACGAGCAGTACTTC.

The chain couples TRBV7-2 to TRBJ1-6; D remains unclear. V was clipped by 3 bases and J by 0 bases, with 6 bases between them. The CDR3 has 15 amino acids. Per the germline V gene, CDR1 is SGHTA and CDR2 is FQGNSA. CDR3 nucleotide sequence: TGTGCCAGCAGCTTCGGGAGCTCCTATAATTCACCCCTCCACTTT. Translated: CASSFGSSYNSPLHF.